This TCR beta chain came from a study of beta chain features in type 1 diabetes. Every bit of the isolated RNA underwent reverse transcription, so sequencing read expressed TCRB transcripts. Stem cell-like memory T cell samples were sequenced, and they averaged approximately 980,000 reads. Produced via immunoSEQ multiplex PCR; TCRdb's table is partial and in-frame only. The profile shows over 100,000 clones, approximately 39% of them singletons. Whole-study findings and limits: High TCR expression in some cells could lead to their over-representation in cDNA sequencing.

Concerning this clone: What it recognizes is unknown.

The CDR3 extends over 15 amino acids. V lost 3 bases, J lost 4 bases, and 12 bases lay in between. Germline V gives CDR1 ENHRY, CDR2 SYGVKD. This sequence was found in a woman aged 18 to 35 in good health. Sequencing was done on a sample of stem cell memory CD4+ T cells from blood. J is TRBJ2-2 and V is TRBV10-3, with D possibly matching TRBD2 (5 bases). CDR3 sequence (DNA): TGTGCCATCAGTGATAGAAGCGGTGGCACCGGGGAGCTGTTTTTT. As protein: CAISDRSGGTGELFF.